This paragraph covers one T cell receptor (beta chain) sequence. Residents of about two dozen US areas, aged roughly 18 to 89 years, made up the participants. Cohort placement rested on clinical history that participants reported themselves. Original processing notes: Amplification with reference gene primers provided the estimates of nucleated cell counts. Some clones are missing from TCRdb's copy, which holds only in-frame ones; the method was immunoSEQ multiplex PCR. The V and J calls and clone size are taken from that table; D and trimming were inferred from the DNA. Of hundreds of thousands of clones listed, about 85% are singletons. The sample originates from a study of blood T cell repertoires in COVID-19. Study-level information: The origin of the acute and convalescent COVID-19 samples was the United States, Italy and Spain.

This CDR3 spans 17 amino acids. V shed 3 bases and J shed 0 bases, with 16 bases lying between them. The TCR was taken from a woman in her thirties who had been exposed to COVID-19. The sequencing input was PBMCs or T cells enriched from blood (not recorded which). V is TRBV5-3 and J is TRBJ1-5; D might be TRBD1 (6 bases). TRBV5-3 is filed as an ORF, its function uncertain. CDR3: CARSSRQEVDSNQPQHF. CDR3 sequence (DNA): TGTGCCAGAAGCTCCCGACAGGAGGTCGATAGCAATCAGCCCCAGCATTTT.